Listed below are T cell receptor beta chains from one sample, sequenced in a study of T cell responses to AZD1222 COVID-19 vaccine. Here immunoSEQ multiplex PCR was the method, and the copy in TCRdb shows in-frame clones only, minus some. Of tens of thousands of clones in the sample, approximately 90% were seen once. The sample was peripheral blood, taken on day 0 of AZD1222 vaccination. Every receptor here comes from an adult in good health. The CDR3 runs from the conserved cysteine through the conserved F or W. The D gene is left open where the match is weak. Clone sizes are given selectively: once, few, many, or a class where the clone is expanded.

J gene: TRBJ1-3
D gene: TRBD1
clone size: .
V gene: TRBV30
CDR3 protein: CAWSVGTESTIYF
CDR3 DNA: TGTGCCTGGAGTGTAGGGACAGAATCCACCATATATTTT

J gene: TRBJ2-4
D gene: TRBD1
clone size: .
V gene: TRBV6-4
CDR3 protein: CARRWWTGGGKNIQYF
CDR3 DNA: TGTGCCCGAAGATGGTGGACAGGGGGCGGCAAAAACATTCAGTACTTC

J gene: TRBJ1-2
D gene: .
clone size: .
V gene: TRBV7-2
CDR3 protein: CASSSRGGYGYTF
CDR3 DNA: TGTGCCAGCAGCTCCAGGGGAGGCTATGGCTACACCTTC

J gene: TRBJ1-1
D gene: .
clone size: .
V gene: TRBV15
CDR3 protein: CATSRGNGGTEAFF
CDR3 DNA: TGTGCCACCAGCAGAGGGAACGGTGGGACTGAAGCTTTCTTT

J gene: TRBJ2-1
D gene: .
clone size: once
V gene: TRBV29-1
CDR3 protein: CSVGRGTYNEQFF
CDR3 DNA: TGCAGCGTTGGTAGGGGAACATACAATGAGCAGTTCTTC

J gene: TRBJ1-2
D gene: .
clone size: .
V gene: TRBV28
CDR3 protein: CASSIYRVGYTF
CDR3 DNA: TGTGCCAGCAGTATCTACAGGGTCGGCTACACCTTC

J gene: TRBJ2-7
D gene: TRBD2
clone size: once
V gene: TRBV6-1
CDR3 protein: CASSESVRAWEGTLEQYF
CDR3 DNA: TGTGCCAGCAGTGAATCGGTCAGGGCGTGGGAGGGTACCCTCGAGCAGTACTTC

J gene: TRBJ1-5
D gene: .
clone size: .
V gene: TRBV19
CDR3 protein: CASSIVDSNQPQHF
CDR3 DNA: TGTGCCAGTAGTATTGTGGACAGCAATCAGCCCCAGCATTTT

J gene: TRBJ2-2
D gene: TRBD2
clone size: few
V gene: TRBV19
CDR3 protein: CASTLGTSGPGELFF
CDR3 DNA: TGTGCCAGTACCTTAGGGACTAGCGGACCCGGGGAGCTGTTTTTT

J gene: TRBJ2-3
D gene: TRBD2
clone size: .
V gene: TRBV9
CDR3 protein: CASSVGLAVTDTQYF
CDR3 DNA: TGTGCCAGCAGCGTGGGACTAGCGGTCACAGATACGCAGTATTTT

J gene: TRBJ2-7
D gene: TRBD1
clone size: .
V gene: TRBV6-5
CDR3 protein: CASSQGARRVYEQYF
CDR3 DNA: TGTGCCAGCAGTCAGGGGGCGCGAAGGGTATACGAGCAGTACTTC

J gene: TRBJ2-1
D gene: TRBD2
clone size: .
V gene: TRBV19
CDR3 protein: CASSVGLRSYNEQFF
CDR3 DNA: TGTGCCAGTAGCGTGGGACTACGCTCCTACAATGAGCAGTTCTTC

J gene: TRBJ2-4
D gene: .
clone size: .
V gene: TRBV2
CDR3 protein: CASSEEGRLITGKNIQYF
CDR3 DNA: TGTGCCAGCAGCGAAGAGGGTAGACTAATCACAGGAAAAAACATTCAGTACTTC

J gene: TRBJ1-1
D gene: .
clone size: .
V gene: TRBV9
CDR3 protein: CASSVDGRGPEAFF
CDR3 DNA: TGTGCCAGCAGCGTAGACGGGAGGGGCCCTGAAGCTTTCTTT

J gene: TRBJ2-1
D gene: TRBD2
clone size: once
V gene: TRBV29-1
CDR3 protein: CSVESGTSAAYNEQFF
CDR3 DNA: TGCAGCGTTGAATCCGGGACTAGCGCAGCCTACAATGAGCAGTTCTTC

J gene: TRBJ2-7
D gene: .
clone size: .
V gene: TRBV7-2
CDR3 protein: CASSLGASYEQYF
CDR3 DNA: TGTGCCAGCAGCTTAGGGGCCTCCTACGAGCAGTACTTC

J gene: TRBJ2-7
D gene: .
clone size: few
V gene: TRBV6-1
CDR3 protein: CASSENALYEQYF
CDR3 DNA: TGTGCCAGCAGTGAAAATGCCTTGTACGAGCAGTACTTC

J gene: TRBJ1-6
D gene: .
clone size: .
V gene: TRBV5-4
CDR3 protein: CASSKDSGGNNSPLHF
CDR3 DNA: TGTGCCAGCAGCAAAGACTCCGGCGGAAATAATTCACCCCTCCACTTT

J gene: TRBJ2-1
D gene: TRBD1
clone size: .
V gene: TRBV13
CDR3 protein: CASSLVGQGDNEQFF
CDR3 DNA: TGTGCCAGCAGCTTAGTCGGACAGGGTGACAATGAGCAGTTCTTC

J gene: TRBJ2-7
D gene: TRBD1
clone size: .
V gene: TRBV9
CDR3 protein: CASSEDGTGALEQYF
CDR3 DNA: TGTGCCAGCAGCGAGGACGGGACAGGGGCTCTCGAGCAGTACTTC

J gene: TRBJ2-5
D gene: .
clone size: .
V gene: TRBV4-1
CDR3 protein: CASSHPVGTTQYF
CDR3 DNA: TGCGCCAGCAGCCATCCCGTGGGAACGACCCAGTACTTC

J gene: TRBJ1-6
D gene: .
clone size: .
V gene: TRBV12-5
CDR3 protein: CASGPPYGLGGAHSPLHF
CDR3 DNA: TGTGCTAGTGGTCCCCCGTACGGTCTTGGGGGTGCTCACTCACCCCTCCACTTT

J gene: TRBJ1-3
D gene: TRBD1
clone size: .
V gene: TRBV7-6
CDR3 protein: CASSQGGRNTIYF
CDR3 DNA: TGTGCCAGCAGCCAGGGGGGGAGAAACACCATATATTTT

J gene: TRBJ1-4
D gene: TRBD1
clone size: .
V gene: TRBV3-1/TRBV3-2
CDR3 protein: CASSRLDRGNEKLFF
CDR3 DNA: TGTGCCAGCAGCCGCCTAGACAGGGGCAATGAAAAACTGTTTTTT

J gene: TRBJ2-2
D gene: TRBD1
clone size: .
V gene: TRBV7-2
CDR3 protein: CASSLVGTGVNGELFF
CDR3 DNA: TGTGCCAGCAGCTTAGTGGGGACAGGGGTTAACGGGGAGCTGTTTTTT

J gene: TRBJ2-1
D gene: .
clone size: .
V gene: TRBV2
CDR3 protein: CASMSGIYNEQFF
CDR3 DNA: TGTGCCAGCATGTCAGGGATCTACAATGAGCAGTTCTTC

J gene: TRBJ1-6
D gene: .
clone size: .
V gene: TRBV4-2
CDR3 protein: CASSQESVSSYNSPLHF
CDR3 DNA: TGTGCCAGCAGCCAAGAGTCGGTGAGCTCCTATAATTCACCCCTCCACTTT

J gene: TRBJ1-2
D gene: TRBD1
clone size: .
V gene: TRBV4-1
CDR3 protein: CASSTGGGYYGYTF
CDR3 DNA: TGCGCCAGCAGCACAGGGGGCGGATATTATGGCTACACCTTC

J gene: TRBJ1-1
D gene: .
clone size: .
V gene: TRBV9
CDR3 protein: CASSVGKAGPNTEAFF
CDR3 DNA: TGTGCCAGCAGCGTAGGTAAGGCCGGCCCCAACACTGAAGCTTTCTTT

J gene: TRBJ1-5
D gene: TRBD1
clone size: .
V gene: TRBV19
CDR3 protein: CASRFLEGQGAQPQHF
CDR3 DNA: TGTGCCAGTAGATTCCTTGAGGGACAGGGAGCTCAGCCCCAGCATTTT

J gene: TRBJ2-7
D gene: .
clone size: .
V gene: TRBV28
CDR3 protein: CASSGRDRANEQYF
CDR3 DNA: TGTGCCAGCAGCGGGAGGGACAGGGCAAACGAGCAGTACTTC

J gene: TRBJ2-1
D gene: TRBD1
clone size: once
V gene: TRBV4-2
CDR3 protein: CASSRYDRDVRNEQFF
CDR3 DNA: TGTGCCAGCAGCCGGTACGACAGGGACGTACGTAATGAGCAGTTCTTC

J gene: TRBJ1-4
D gene: TRBD1
clone size: .
V gene: TRBV5-1
CDR3 protein: CASTTTGQGSEKLFF
CDR3 DNA: TGCGCCAGCACGACAACGGGACAGGGTAGTGAAAAACTGTTTTTT

J gene: TRBJ2-7
D gene: .
clone size: once
V gene: TRBV28
CDR3 protein: CASKEVGEVQYF
CDR3 DNA: TGTGCCAGCAAAGAAGTCGGGGAGGTGCAGTACTTC

J gene: TRBJ2-3
D gene: .
clone size: .
V gene: TRBV28
CDR3 protein: CASSPRGDTQYF
CDR3 DNA: TGTGCCAGCAGTCCGAGGGGGGATACGCAGTATTTT

J gene: TRBJ2-3
D gene: TRBD2
clone size: .
V gene: TRBV3-1/TRBV3-2
CDR3 protein: CASSARLAGGGVADTQYF
CDR3 DNA: TGTGCCAGCAGCGCTCGACTAGCGGGAGGGGGGGTCGCAGATACGCAGTATTTT

J gene: TRBJ1-4
D gene: .
clone size: .
V gene: TRBV25-1
CDR3 protein: CASSAPGMTNEKLFF
CDR3 DNA: TGTGCCAGCAGTGCCCCCGGGATGACTAATGAAAAACTGTTTTTT

J gene: TRBJ2-1
D gene: .
clone size: .
V gene: TRBV9
CDR3 protein: CASSVENNYNEQFF
CDR3 DNA: TGTGCCAGCAGTGTGGAGAATAATTACAATGAGCAGTTCTTC

J gene: TRBJ2-1
D gene: .
clone size: .
V gene: TRBV27
CDR3 protein: CASSFHREFNEQFF
CDR3 DNA: TGTGCCAGCAGTTTCCATCGCGAGTTCAATGAGCAGTTCTTC

J gene: TRBJ1-3
D gene: .
clone size: .
V gene: TRBV9
CDR3 protein: CASSADPGNSGNTIYF
CDR3 DNA: TGTGCCAGCAGCGCCGACCCCGGGAATTCTGGAAACACCATATATTTT

J gene: TRBJ1-1
D gene: .
clone size: once
V gene: TRBV7-9
CDR3 protein: CASSSSGFEAFF
CDR3 DNA: TGTGCCAGCAGCTCTAGCGGGTTTGAAGCTTTCTTT